The sequence of this T cell receptor (beta chain) was determined in a study of T cell repertoires in cytomegalovirus infection. J was trimmed by 7 bases and V by 0 bases; bases with no gene match: 12. The CDR3 extends over 16 amino acids. Per germline, CDR1 SGHTA and CDR2 FQGTGA. TCRdb re-called the reads with MiXCR, one entry per CDR3 protein. Of about 260,000 distinct CDR3 sequences detected, approximately 14% appear once; the ten largest clones hold roughly 8.9%. This receptor was identified in a human donor in good health (CMV status not recorded). Some clones in this sample may be carry-over from other donors' samples. Material for sequencing was PBMCs. This chain links TRBV7-3 with TRBJ2-7; 7 bases agree with TRBD2. The CDR3 nucleotides read TGTGCCAGCAGCTTAACGATGAGCGGCGCCGGGAGGGAGCAGTACTTC. It is translated as CASSLTMSGAGREQYF. Using reference TRBV7-3 and TRBJ2-7 for the parts outside the CDR3, the full variable domain is GAGVSQTPSNKVTEKGKYVELRCDPISGHTALYWYRQSLGQGPEFLIYFQGTGAADDSGLPNDRFFAVRPEGSVSTLKIQRTERGDSAVYLCASSLTMSGAGREQYFGPGTRLTVT.